The rows below give T cell receptor beta chains drawn from one sample of a study of cytomegalovirus exposure and HLA in healthy donors. The data were produced by immunoSEQ multiplex PCR, yet TCRdb's version contains in-frame clones alone and is incomplete. The table records some 180,000 clones, roughly four fifths of them present only once. What was sequenced was PBMCs. The origin of the receptors is a man aged 25-45 years in good health and CMV-seronegative. CDR3s include the opening cysteine and the closing phenylalanine or tryptophan. A D gene is named only where the DNA matches it firmly. Where a row states a size, it is once, few, many or the class of an expanded clone; other rows omit it.

j_call	d_call	v_call	clone_size	cdr3_nt	cdr3_aa
TRBJ2-1	.	TRBV6-1	.	TGTGCCAGCAGTGAGCGGGGACACAATGAGCAGTTCTTC	CASSERGHNEQFF
TRBJ2-1	TRBD2	TRBV2	once	TGTGCCAGCAGTAATCTTCTGGGACTAGCGGGAGGTAATGAGCAGTTCTTC	CASSNLLGLAGGNEQFF
TRBJ2-2	.	TRBV11-2	.	TGTGCCAGCAGCTTACTTATCAGCAGGGAACGAAACACCGGGGAGCTGTTTTTT	CASSLLISRERNTGELFF
TRBJ1-6	.	TRBV2	.	TGTGCCAGCAGCCCTAACCTTGGTAATTCACCCCTCCACTTT	CASSPNLGNSPLHF
TRBJ2-2	.	TRBV27	.	TGTGCCAGCAGTTTTTCGGCAGGGGTCACCGGGGAGCTGTTTTTT	CASSFSAGVTGELFF
TRBJ2-7	TRBD2	TRBV6-1	.	TGTGCCAGCAGTGAACCGGGACTAGGCCAACTGGGGCCGTACTTC	CASSEPGLGQLGPYF
TRBJ2-3	TRBD1	TRBV9	.	TGTGCCAGCAGCCAAGGACCGGGACAGGGTTTCCATACGCAGTATTTT	CASSQGPGQGFHTQYF
TRBJ2-7	.	TRBV13	.	TGTGCCAGCAGCTTAGCCGTTAGCTCCTACGAGCAGTACTTC	CASSLAVSSYEQYF
TRBJ2-7	.	TRBV9	.	TGTGCCAGCAACTTCGGTCCGCGGGGCGTCGAGCAGTACTTC	CASNFGPRGVEQYF
TRBJ2-3	.	TRBV5-4	.	TGTGCCAGCAGTCCTCTCGGGAATAGCACAGATACGCAGTATTTT	CASSPLGNSTDTQYF
TRBJ1-5	.	TRBV11-2	.	TGTGCCAGCAGCTTTGGCTCCGGCGGTCAGCCCCAGCATTTT	CASSFGSGGQPQHF
TRBJ2-7	.	TRBV27	.	TGTGCCAGCAGTTTAGGGTACAGACCCTACGAGCAGTACTTC	CASSLGYRPYEQYF
TRBJ1-5	.	TRBV6-6	few	TGTGCCAGCAGTTACCTCGTTGATCAGCCCCAGCATTTT	CASSYLVDQPQHF
TRBJ1-2	TRBD1	TRBV15	.	TGTGCCACCAGCAGAGTTGGACAGGGTTACTATGGCTACACCTTC	CATSRVGQGYYGYTF
TRBJ2-7	.	TRBV27	.	TGTGCCAGCAGTTCCTTTAGACTCCCTTACGAGCAGTACTTC	CASSSFRLPYEQYF
TRBJ1-2	.	TRBV19	.	TGTGCCAGTAGTGAACAGGGTTGGGGCTACACCTTC	CASSEQGWGYTF
TRBJ2-7	TRBD1	TRBV5-1	.	TGCGCCAGCAACAAGGTGACAGGGAACTCCTACGAGCAGTACTTC	CASNKVTGNSYEQYF
TRBJ2-7	.	TRBV2	.	TGTGCCAGCAGGCCCGGGGAGACTGTGGTCTACGAGCAGTACTTC	CASRPGETVVYEQYF
TRBJ1-1	.	TRBV11-3	.	TGTGCCAGCAGCTTATGGCGGGCACCCCTGAACACTGAAGCTTTCTTT	CASSLWRAPLNTEAFF
TRBJ1-5	.	TRBV18	.	TGTGCCAGCTCTCTAGACAGGCGCCATCAGCCCCAGCATTTT	CASSLDRRHQPQHF
TRBJ2-1	.	TRBV30	.	TGTGCCTGGAGTGTGGCGGGCGTTTACAATGAGCAGTTCTTC	CAWSVAGVYNEQFF
TRBJ2-3	TRBD2	TRBV27	.	TGTGCCAGCAGTTTAATTACGGGGGGGGATACGCAGTATTTT	CASSLITGGDTQYF
TRBJ1-2	.	TRBV30	.	TGTGCCGGTACAGGGATTACTAACTATGGCTACACCTTC	CAGTGITNYGYTF
TRBJ1-1	.	TRBV5-1	.	TGCGCCAGCAGCTTTCCGGGGGAGAACACTGAAGCTTTCTTT	CASSFPGENTEAFF
TRBJ1-5	.	TRBV10-3	.	TGTGCCATCAGTGAGTCTCACAGGTTGGCCCAGCATTTT	CAISESHRLAQHF
TRBJ2-7	TRBD1	TRBV27	once	TGTGCCAGCAGTTCGACAGGGGACCTGGGGGAGCAGTACTTC	CASSSTGDLGEQYF
TRBJ2-7	.	TRBV29-1	.	TGCAGCGTTGTTGGCAGGGGCTACGAGCAGTACTTC	CSVVGRGYEQYF
TRBJ2-7	TRBD2	TRBV30	.	TGTGCCTGGGGTGACGCCCCGCTAGCGGGGAGCTCCTACGAGCAGTACTTC	CAWGDAPLAGSSYEQYF
TRBJ2-5	.	TRBV4-1	.	TGCGCCAGCAGCCAAGAGGTTACCCTCGGGGAAGAGACCCAGTACTTC	CASSQEVTLGEETQYF
TRBJ2-6	TRBD1	TRBV28	.	TGTGCCAGCAGTTCAAACAGGGGGCCTGGGGCCAACGTCCTGACTTTC	CASSSNRGPGANVLTF
TRBJ2-5	TRBD1	TRBV29-1	.	TGCAGCGTCGGGACAGGACGAGAGACCCAGTACTTC	CSVGTGRETQYF
TRBJ1-2	.	TRBV18	once	TGTGCCAGCTCACCACTAGATGGCTACACCTTC	CASSPLDGYTF
TRBJ2-3	TRBD1	TRBV19	.	TGTGCCAGTAGTATTGGACAGGGGGCTTTGGGAGATACGCAGTATTTT	CASSIGQGALGDTQYF
TRBJ1-4	.	TRBV6-6	many	TGTGCCAGTTTTAAAGAGGAGAGCGGAAAACTGTTTTTT	CASFKEESGKLFF
TRBJ2-7	TRBD1	TRBV5-1	.	TGCGCCAGCAGCTGGAGAGTGGGACAGGGAAACGAGCAGTACTTC	CASSWRVGQGNEQYF
TRBJ2-7	TRBD2	TRBV7-3	.	TGTGCCAGCAGCTTAGCTAGCGGGAACTCCTACGAGCAGTACTTC	CASSLASGNSYEQYF
TRBJ2-7	.	TRBV5-4	.	TGTGCCAGCAGCGCCTCGGGGGTCGAGCAGTACTTC	CASSASGVEQYF
TRBJ1-1	.	TRBV2	.	TGTGCCAGCAGTGATCTCAGGGTAAGAGTGAACACTGAAGCTTTCTTT	CASSDLRVRVNTEAFF
TRBJ1-4	.	TRBV5-1	few	TGCGCCAGCAGCCCACGCCAGATGGACAGCCATAATGAAAAACTGTTTTTT	CASSPRQMDSHNEKLFF
TRBJ1-5	.	TRBV7-2	.	TGTGCCAGCAGCCTACCCTATCAGCCCCAGCATTTT	CASSLPYQPQHF
TRBJ2-2	TRBD1	TRBV10-3	.	TGTGCCATCAGTACGACAGGGGGCCCGAACACCGGGGAGCTGTTTTTT	CAISTTGGPNTGELFF
TRBJ1-1	.	TRBV30	.	TGTGCCTGGAGTGTACTTGGGGGCTCGAACACTGAAGCTTTCTTT	CAWSVLGGSNTEAFF
TRBJ2-7	TRBD2	TRBV7-8	.	TGTGCCAGCAGAGGCTCCTCCGCGGGAGGGCCGGAATACGAGCAGTACTTC	CASRGSSAGGPEYEQYF
TRBJ2-7	.	TRBV10-3	.	TGTGCCATCAGTGAGGGTGGTAGCTCCTACGAGCAGTACTTC	CAISEGGSSYEQYF
TRBJ2-5	TRBD2	TRBV10-3	.	TGTGCCATCAGTAGCGGGAGAGGCCGAGAGACCCAGTACTTC	CAISSGRGRETQYF
TRBJ2-3	.	TRBV21-1	few	TGTGCCAGCAGCAAAGGGGTTGGGGTAGCGGGAGTGATAGATACGCAGTATTTT	CASSKGVGVAGVIDTQYF
TRBJ2-7	TRBD1	TRBV5-1	.	TGCGCCAGCAGCCGGGACAGCTACGAGCAGTACTTC	CASSRDSYEQYF
TRBJ2-5	.	TRBV5-4	.	TGTGCCAGCAGCGCCGGAGGACAGATTAGGGTGGAGACCCAGTACTTC	CASSAGGQIRVETQYF
TRBJ1-5	.	TRBV7-7	.	TGTGCTAGCAGCGAGGATTTAAATGAGCCCCAGCATTTT	CASSEDLNEPQHF
TRBJ2-7	TRBD1	TRBV6-1	.	TGTGCCAGCAGTGTGGGACAGGGAAGCTCCTACGAGCAGTACTTC	CASSVGQGSSYEQYF
TRBJ2-1	.	TRBV6-4	.	TGTGCCAGCAGTGACTCGGACTCCAGTGAGCAGTTCTTC	CASSDSDSSEQFF
TRBJ1-6	TRBD1	TRBV19	.	TGTGCCAGTAGCGTATCGGGACAGGGGACTGGGTCACCCCTCCACTTT	CASSVSGQGTGSPLHF
TRBJ2-1	.	TRBV7-7	.	TGTGCTAGCAGCTCTTCCCTCGGGGCCTACAATGAGCAGTTCTTC	CASSSSLGAYNEQFF
TRBJ2-3	.	TRBV11-2	once	TGTGCCAGCAGCCCTAGTTACAGCACAGATACGCAGTATTTT	CASSPSYSTDTQYF
TRBJ2-7	TRBD2	TRBV28	.	TGTGCCAGCAGGTCGACTAGCGGGAGTTACGAGCAGTACTTC	CASRSTSGSYEQYF
TRBJ2-7	.	TRBV28	.	TGTGCCAGCAGTTTATTTGGGAGGTCCTACGAGCAGTACTTC	CASSLFGRSYEQYF
TRBJ2-5	TRBD2	TRBV7-2	few	TGTGCCAGCAGCTTAGGGAAGCGGGAGGGCCGGAAGACCCAGTACTTC	CASSLGKREGRKTQYF
TRBJ2-3	TRBD2	TRBV7-3	.	TGTGCCAGCAGCCCCCAACTAGCGGCCCTAGATACGCAGTATTTT	CASSPQLAALDTQYF
TRBJ2-5	TRBD2	TRBV5-1	few	TGCGCCAGCAGCCCGGAACCAGCGGGAGGGTTGACCCAGTACTTC	CASSPEPAGGLTQYF